The 24 T cell receptor beta chains given below trace back to one sample, sequenced in a study of blood T cell repertoires in COVID-19. Profiling relied on immunoSEQ multiplex PCR, and the TCRdb table lists in-frame clones only, not all of them. This table holds over 150,000 clones, around 82% found once. Sequencing was done on a sample of peripheral blood. These receptors all stem from a man at least 80 years old with COVID-19, enrolled during active disease.

The chain joins TRBV7-2 to TRBJ2-5, with a tentative D call TRBD2 (6 bases). The CDR3 sequence is 13 residues long. The V end lost 5 bases, the J end lost 3 bases, and 10 bases lay between the germline ends. Germline assignment: CDR1 SGHTA and CDR2 FQGNSA. CDR3 bases: TGTGCCAGCAGCAACCGGAGGGAAGAGACCCAGTACTTC. Encoded protein: CASSNRREETQYF. The full variable domain, in which reference TRBV7-2 and TRBJ2-5 provide the parts outside the CDR3, is GAGVSQSPSNKVTEKGKDVELRCDPISGHTALYWYRQSLGQGLEFLIYFQGNSAPDKSGLPSDRFSAERTGGSVSTLTIQRTQQEDSAVYLCASSNRREETQYFGPGTRLLVL.

V and J are TRBV5-5 and TRBJ2-5; 7 positions match TRBD1. V shed 3 bases, J shed 1 base, and the junction held 3 bases outside the gene matches. There are 14 residues in the CDR3. Germline-derived CDR1 and CDR2 are SGHKS and YYEKEE (reference sequence). Here the CDR3 reads CASSSWDSQETQYF. The CDR3, as DNA: TGTGCCAGCAGCTCCTGGGACAGCCAAGAGACCCAGTACTTC.

The rearrangement joins TRBV5-4 to TRBJ1-3; TRBD1 matches 9 bases. Germline assignment: CDR1 SGHNT and CDR2 YYREEE (reference sequence). This CDR3 comprises 17 residues. V lost 3 bases and J lost 2; bases outside the gene matches: 9. The CDR3: CASSSNRGRFTGNTIYF. The CDR3 nucleotides read TGTGCCAGCAGCTCTAACAGGGGGCGGTTCACTGGAAACACCATATATTTT.

J is TRBJ1-3 and V is TRBV3-1 (or the pseudogene TRBV3-2); 9 bases match TRBD1. Germline CDR1 is LGHDT and CDR2 is YNNKEL (reference sequence). V lost 0 bases, J lost 3 bases, and 9 bases stayed unmatched. This CDR3 region has 18 residues. CDR3 DNA sequence: TGTGCCAGCAGCCAAGAGTTTCCCGGGACAGGGATTGGAAACACCATATATTTT. Translated, it gives CASSQEFPGTGIGNTIYF.

This clone was detected once. V usage is TRBV5-1 and J usage is TRBJ1-2, with 11 bases aligning to TRBD1. Germline assignment: CDR1 SGHRS and CDR2 YFSETQ. V lost 4 bases to trimming and J lost 5 bases; unmatched junction nucleotides: 4. This CDR3 spans 14 amino acids. The CDR3 region is CASSLGQGGYGYTF. The CDR3 DNA follows: TGCGCCAGCAGCCTGGGACAGGGGGGGTATGGCTACACCTTC. Combining the CDR3 with reference TRBV5-1 and TRBJ1-2 gives the whole variable domain KAGVTQTPRYLIKTRGQQVTLSCSPISGHRSVSWYQQTPGQGLQFLFEYFSETQRNKGNFPGRFSGRQFSNSRSEMNVSTLELGDSALYLCASSLGQGGYGYTFGSGTRLTVV.

A few counts support this clone. V gene TRBV4-2 combines with J gene TRBJ1-5; TRBD1 matches 9 bases. Trimming took 0 bases from V and 4 from J; bases not matched to a gene: 7. The CDR3 extends over 17 amino acids. In germline, CDR1 is LGHNA, CDR2 YNFKEQ. The CDR3, as DNA: TGTGCCAGCAGCCAAGACCCGGGACAGGGAAGGAATCAGCCCCAGCATTTT. Translating gives CASSQDPGQGRNQPQHF.

This clone was observed once. The chain recombines TRBV11-2 with TRBJ1-1, with 7 bases that match TRBD1. The J segment lost 1 base and the V segment lost 4 bases, leaving 3 bases of the junction unmatched. This CDR3 has 14 amino acids. Germline V gives CDR1 SGHAT, CDR2 FQNNGV. The CDR3 DNA is TGTGCCAGCAGCTGGACAGGATCGAACACTGAAGCTTTCTTT. This codes for CASSWTGSNTEAFF. The entire variable domain, with the rest obtained from reference TRBV11-2 and TRBJ1-1, is as follows: EAGVAQSPRYKIIEKRQSVAFWCNPISGHATLYWYQQILGQGPKLLIQFQNNGVVDDSQLPKDRFSAERLKGVDSTLKIQPAKLEDSAVYLCASSWTGSNTEAFFGQGTRLTVV.

This clone was observed a single time. This rearrangement joins TRBV6-1 to TRBJ2-3; D is uncertain. CDR3 length equals 16 residues. V lost 3 bases and J 2 bases, leaving 15 bases between the germline ends. CDR1 and CDR2 (germline): MNHNS, SASEGT. The CDR3 DNA reads TGTGCCAGCAGTGATAATATGAGGAAATACACAGATACGCAGTATTTT. This translates into CASSDNMRKYTDTQYF.

This clone was seen a single time. This sequence joins TRBV6-5 and TRBJ2-7, with TRBD1 identical over 8 bases. Per germline, CDR1 MNHEY and CDR2 SVGAGI. The CDR3 has 12 amino acids. Trimming took 6 bases from V and 6 from J; bases not matched to a gene: 4. CDR3 DNA sequence: TGTGCCAGCAGCCGGACAGGGCGCGAGCAGTACTTC. Protein: CASSRTGREQYF.

This clone came up once. Other DNA sequences of this sample code for an identical CDR3. V gene TRBV18 combines with J gene TRBJ1-5; 9 positions match TRBD1. J was trimmed by 4 bases and V by 0 bases; bases with no gene match: 1. This CDR3 has 15 amino acids. Germline values: CDR1 KGHSH, CDR2 LQKENI. The CDR3 nucleotides are TGTGCCAGCTCACCACCGGACAGGGGTAATCAGCCCCAGCATTTT. It encodes CASSPPDRGNQPQHF.

V usage is TRBV9 and J usage is TRBJ2-7, with D possibly matching TRBD2 (5 bases). V lost 4 bases and J lost 6, with 20 bases in between. Per the germline V gene, CDR1 is SGDLS and CDR2 is YYNGEE. This CDR3 spans 15 amino acids. The CDR3 loop is CASSPRASLVGEQYF. CDR3 bases: TGTGCCAGCAGCCCCCGGGCTAGCCTGGTTGGCGAGCAGTACTTC.

This chain joins TRBV4-1 and TRBJ2-2, with D possibly being TRBD2 (5 bases). The CDR3 loop spans 18 amino acids. Germline values: CDR1 MGHRA, CDR2 YSYEKL. Between the trimmed V and J ends, which lost 4 bases and 3 bases, there was a span of 21 bases. The CDR3 bases are TGCGCCAGCAGCCGAAACCCGACCGGGTCAGCGGACACCGGGGAGCTGTTTTTT. Amino acid sequence: CASSRNPTGSADTGELFF.

This sequence joins TRBV7-8 and TRBJ1-1, with TRBD1 as a possible D gene (5 bases). The germline V gene has CDR1 SGHVS and CDR2 FQNEAQ. V was pared by 2 bases and J by 0 bases, with 7 bases between. The CDR3 runs 14 residues. The CDR3 bases are TGTGCCAGCAGCTTATTCAGGGTGAACACTGAAGCTTTCTTT. Translation gives CASSLFRVNTEAFF.

CDR3 sequence reads: CASSLTGYNSPLHF. The CDR3 DNA is TGTGCCAGCAGCCTTACAGGGTACAATTCACCCCTCCACTTT. The rearrangement uses TRBV5-4 and TRBJ1-6; tentatively, D is TRBD1 (6 bases). The CDR3 spans 14 residues. Trimming pared 4 bases from V and 7 bases from J, leaving 12 bases between. Germline-derived CDR1 and CDR2 are SGHNT and YYREEE (reference sequence).

The chain uses TRBV27 and TRBJ1-6, with 11 bases that match TRBD1. This CDR3 is built from 15 residues. V shed 4 bases and J 9 bases; nucleotides not matched to a gene: 5. Per germline, CDR1 MNHEY and CDR2 SMNVEV (reference sequence). CDR3 sequence (DNA): TGTGCCAGCAGTTCCCTCGGGACAGGGGGTTCACCCCTCCACTTT. It codes for CASSSLGTGGSPLHF.

V gene TRBV2 combines with J gene TRBJ2-3; 8 bases are a match to TRBD1. The germline gives CDR1 SNHLY, CDR2 FYNNEI. V shed 3 bases, J shed 2 bases, and the junction held 4 bases outside the gene matches. CDR3 length: 15 residues. The CDR3 protein is CASSEDRATTDTQYF. In DNA form, the CDR3 reads TGTGCCAGCAGTGAGGACAGGGCCACCACAGATACGCAGTATTTT.

This rearrangement joins TRBV14 to TRBJ1-2; weak D call: TRBD1 (5 bases). Germline V lookup: CDR1 SGHDN, CDR2 FVKESK. Trimming took 3 bases from V and 3 from J, leaving 14 bases between them. This CDR3 comprises 15 residues. The CDR3 nucleotides read TGTGCCAGCAGCCAGTACACAGGACCCTACTATGGCTACACCTTC. Translation: CASSQYTGPYYGYTF.

The chain has TRBV3-1 (or the pseudogene TRBV3-2) and TRBJ1-2; 8 bases fit TRBD1. The CDR3 length is 14 residues. Germline assignment: CDR1 LGHDT and CDR2 YNNKEL (reference sequence). The J segment lost 7 bases and the V segment lost 4 bases, leaving 8 bases of the junction unmatched. The CDR3 DNA reads as TGTGCCAGCAGCCTTAAAGGACAGGGTCGTGGCTACACCTTC. Its translation is CASSLKGQGRGYTF.

This sequence joins TRBV5-4 and TRBJ1-2; perhaps TRBD1 as D (5 bases). V gave up 0 bases and J gave up 8 bases, with 8 bases separating them. The V gene's germline CDR1 is SGHNT and CDR2 YYREEE (reference sequence). The CDR3 runs 12 residues. This chain's CDR3 is CASSLDRGGYTF. The CDR3 region has the DNA TGTGCCAGCAGCTTGGATAGGGGCGGCTACACCTTC.

The J gene is TRBJ2-3, the V gene TRBV6-5, with no clear D. V was trimmed by 7 bases and J by 2 bases, leaving 10 bases between them. This CDR3 comprises 13 residues. Germline assignment: CDR1 MNHEY and CDR2 SVGAGI. CDR3 protein: CASTPGNTDTQYF. CDR3 nucleotide sequence: TGTGCCAGCACTCCCGGTAACACAGATACGCAGTATTTT.

This sequence joins TRBV2 and TRBJ2-2, with 9 bases fitting TRBD1. The germline CDR1 and CDR2 sequences are SNHLY and FYNNEI. The V gene end was trimmed by 5 bases and the J gene end by 6 bases; junction bases not matched to a gene: 1. The CDR3 is made up of 13 amino acids. CDR3 coding DNA: TGTGCCAGCAGTAGACAGGGGGCCGGGGAGCTGTTTTTT. It specifies CASSRQGAGELFF.

The chain combines TRBV6-5 with TRBJ2-6, with a weak D call TRBD2 (6 bases). This CDR3 is built from 13 residues. CDR1 and CDR2 (germline): MNHEY, SVGAGI. V was pared by 2 bases and J by 9 bases, with 8 bases between. The CDR3 is CASSYGGNNVLTF. CDR3 in DNA: TGTGCCAGCAGTTACGGGGGGAACAACGTCCTGACTTTC.

The chain is built from TRBV10-3 and TRBJ1-1; 9 bases are shared with TRBD1. Unmatched junction bases numbered 8, after V lost 4 bases and J lost 5 bases. The germline gives CDR1 ENHRY, CDR2 SYGVKD. The CDR3 contains 15 residues. The DNA of the CDR3 is TGTGCCATCAGTGCAGGGGGACAGGGATGGACTGAAGCTTTCTTT. This gives the protein CAISAGGQGWTEAFF.

The chain is built from TRBV27 and TRBJ2-6; D remains unclear. CDR1 and CDR2 (germline): MNHEY, SMNVEV (reference sequence). Trimming removed 4 bases at V and 0 bases at J, with 7 bases between. This CDR3 comprises 15 residues. CDR3 DNA sequence: TGTGCCAGCAGTTCCCTCTACTCTGGGGCCAACGTCCTGACTTTC. Its protein is CASSSLYSGANVLTF.